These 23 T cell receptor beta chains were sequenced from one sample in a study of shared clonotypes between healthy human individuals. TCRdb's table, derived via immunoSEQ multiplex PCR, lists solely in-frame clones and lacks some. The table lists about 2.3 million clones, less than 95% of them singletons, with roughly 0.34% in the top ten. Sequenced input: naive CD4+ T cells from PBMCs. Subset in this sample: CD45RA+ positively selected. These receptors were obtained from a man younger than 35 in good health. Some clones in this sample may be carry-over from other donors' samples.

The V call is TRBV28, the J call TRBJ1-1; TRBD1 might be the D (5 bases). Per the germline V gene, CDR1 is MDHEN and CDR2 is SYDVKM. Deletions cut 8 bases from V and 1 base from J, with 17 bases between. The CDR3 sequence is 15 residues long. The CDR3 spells CASPSGREPNTEAFF. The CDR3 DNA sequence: TGTGCCAGCCCATCAGGGAGAGAGCCGAACACTGAAGCTTTCTTT.

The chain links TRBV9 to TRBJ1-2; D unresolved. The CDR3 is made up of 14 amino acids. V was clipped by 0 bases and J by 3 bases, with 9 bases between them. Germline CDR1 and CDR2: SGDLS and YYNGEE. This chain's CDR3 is CASSVVGEYYGYTF. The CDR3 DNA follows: TGTGCCAGCAGCGTAGTTGGCGAGTACTATGGCTACACCTTC.

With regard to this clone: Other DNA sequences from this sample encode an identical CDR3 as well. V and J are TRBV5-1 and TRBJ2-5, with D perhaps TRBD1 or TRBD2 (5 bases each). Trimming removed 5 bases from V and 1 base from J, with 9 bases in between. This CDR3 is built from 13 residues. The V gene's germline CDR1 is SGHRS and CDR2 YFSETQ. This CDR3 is CASRAGTQETQYF. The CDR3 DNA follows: TGCGCCAGCAGGGCAGGGACCCAAGAGACCCAGTACTTC.

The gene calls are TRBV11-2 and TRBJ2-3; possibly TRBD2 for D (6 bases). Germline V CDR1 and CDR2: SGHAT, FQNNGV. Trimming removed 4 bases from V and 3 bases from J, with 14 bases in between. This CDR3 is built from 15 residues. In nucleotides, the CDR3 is TGTGCCAGCAGCTCCGGGCTAGCGATGACAGATACGCAGTATTTT. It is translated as CASSSGLAMTDTQYF.

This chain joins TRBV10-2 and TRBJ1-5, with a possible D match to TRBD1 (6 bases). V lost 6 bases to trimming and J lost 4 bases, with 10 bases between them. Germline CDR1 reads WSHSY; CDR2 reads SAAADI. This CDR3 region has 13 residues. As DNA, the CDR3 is TGCGCCAGCAGCCAGGGGCTGAATCAGCCCCAGCATTTT. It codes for CASSQGLNQPQHF.

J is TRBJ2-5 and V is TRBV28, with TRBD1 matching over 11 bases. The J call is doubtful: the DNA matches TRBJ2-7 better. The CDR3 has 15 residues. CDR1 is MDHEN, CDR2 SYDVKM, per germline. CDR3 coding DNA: TGTGCCAGCAGTTTATGGGGACAGGGGGCCTACGAGCAGTACTTC. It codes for CASSLWGQGAYEQYF.

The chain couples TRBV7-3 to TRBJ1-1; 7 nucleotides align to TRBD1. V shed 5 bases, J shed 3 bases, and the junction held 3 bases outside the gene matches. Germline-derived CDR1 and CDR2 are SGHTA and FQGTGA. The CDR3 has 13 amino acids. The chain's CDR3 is CASSEQGHTEAFF. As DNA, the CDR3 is TGTGCCAGCAGCGAACAGGGGCACACTGAAGCTTTCTTT.

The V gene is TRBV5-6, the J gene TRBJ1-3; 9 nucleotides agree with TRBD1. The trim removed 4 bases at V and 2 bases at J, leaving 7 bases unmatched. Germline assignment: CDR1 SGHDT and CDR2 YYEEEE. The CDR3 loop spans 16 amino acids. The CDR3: CASSVGQGGTGNTIYF. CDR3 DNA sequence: TGTGCCAGCAGCGTGGGACAGGGAGGCACTGGAAACACCATATATTTT. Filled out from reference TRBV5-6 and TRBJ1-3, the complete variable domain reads DAGVTQSPTHLIKTRGQQVTLRCSPKSGHDTVSWYQQALGQGPQFIFQYYEEEERQRGNFPDRFSGHQFPNYSSELNVNALLLGDSALYLCASSVGQGGTGNTIYFGEGSWLTVV.

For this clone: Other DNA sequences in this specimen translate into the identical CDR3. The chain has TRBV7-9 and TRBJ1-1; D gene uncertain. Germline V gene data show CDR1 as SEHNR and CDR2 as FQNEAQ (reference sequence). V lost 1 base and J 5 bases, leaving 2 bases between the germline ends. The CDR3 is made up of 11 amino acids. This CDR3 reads CASSLGTEAFF. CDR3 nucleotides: TGTGCCAGCAGCTTAGGTACTGAAGCTTTCTTT.

CDR3 nucleotides: TGCGCCACCATGAATCCAGTCTCCGGGGGTGAAGCTTTCTTT. Residues: CATMNPVSGGEAFF. The J gene is TRBJ1-1, the V gene TRBV10-2, with D maybe TRBD1 (5 bases). This CDR3 contains 14 residues. Germline V gene sequence: CDR1 WSHSY, CDR2 SAAADI. The V end was cut by 10 bases, the J end by 7 bases, with 22 bases between.

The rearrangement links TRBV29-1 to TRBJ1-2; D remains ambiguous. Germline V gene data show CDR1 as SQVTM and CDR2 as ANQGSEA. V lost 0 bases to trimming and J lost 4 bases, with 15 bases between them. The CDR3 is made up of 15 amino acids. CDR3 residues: CSVEDVTGSGYGYTF. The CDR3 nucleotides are TGCAGCGTTGAAGATGTAACGGGTTCGGGCTATGGCTACACCTTC.

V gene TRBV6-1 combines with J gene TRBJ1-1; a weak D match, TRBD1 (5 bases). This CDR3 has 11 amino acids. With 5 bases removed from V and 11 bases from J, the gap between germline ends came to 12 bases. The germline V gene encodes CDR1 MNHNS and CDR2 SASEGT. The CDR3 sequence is CASSTKGLAFF. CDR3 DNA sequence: TGTGCCAGCAGTACTAAGGGGTTGGCTTTCTTT.

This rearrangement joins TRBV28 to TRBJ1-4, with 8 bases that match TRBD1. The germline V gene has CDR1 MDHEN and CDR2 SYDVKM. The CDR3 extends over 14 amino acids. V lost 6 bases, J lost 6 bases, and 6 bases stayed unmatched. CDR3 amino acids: CASRYGQGYEKLFF. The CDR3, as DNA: TGTGCCAGCAGATACGGACAGGGTTATGAAAAACTGTTTTTT.

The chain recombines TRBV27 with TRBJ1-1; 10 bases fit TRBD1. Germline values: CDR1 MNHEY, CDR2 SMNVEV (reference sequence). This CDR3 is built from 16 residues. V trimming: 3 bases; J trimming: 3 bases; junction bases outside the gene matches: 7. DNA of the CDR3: TGTGCCAGCAGTTTGGCGGGGACAGGGGCGGACACTGAAGCTTTCTTT. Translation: CASSLAGTGADTEAFF.

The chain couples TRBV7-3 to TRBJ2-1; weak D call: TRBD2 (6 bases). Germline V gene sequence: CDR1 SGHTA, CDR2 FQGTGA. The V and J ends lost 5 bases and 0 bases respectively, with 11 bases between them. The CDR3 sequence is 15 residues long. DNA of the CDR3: TGTGCCAGCAGCATCACGGGAGCCTCCTACAATGAGCAGTTCTTC. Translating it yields CASSITGASYNEQFF.

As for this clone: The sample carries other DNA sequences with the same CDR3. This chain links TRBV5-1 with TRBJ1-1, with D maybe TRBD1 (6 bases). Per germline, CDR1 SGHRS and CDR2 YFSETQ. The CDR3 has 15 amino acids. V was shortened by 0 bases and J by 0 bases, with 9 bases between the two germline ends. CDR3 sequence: CASSLAGQMNTEAFF. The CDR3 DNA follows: TGCGCCAGCAGCTTGGCCGGACAGATGAACACTGAAGCTTTCTTT. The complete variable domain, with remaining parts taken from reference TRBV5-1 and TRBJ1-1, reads KAGVTQTPRYLIKTRGQQVTLSCSPISGHRSVSWYQQTPGQGLQFLFEYFSETQRNKGNFPGRFSGRQFSNSRSEMNVSTLELGDSALYLCASSLAGQMNTEAFFGQGTRLTVV.

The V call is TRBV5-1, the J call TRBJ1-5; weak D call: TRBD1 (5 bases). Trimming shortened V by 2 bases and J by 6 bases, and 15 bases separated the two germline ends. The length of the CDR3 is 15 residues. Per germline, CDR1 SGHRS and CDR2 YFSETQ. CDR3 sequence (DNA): TGCGCCAGCAGCTTCCTCGGGGGGGATAGTCAGCCCCAGCATTTT. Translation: CASSFLGGDSQPQHF.

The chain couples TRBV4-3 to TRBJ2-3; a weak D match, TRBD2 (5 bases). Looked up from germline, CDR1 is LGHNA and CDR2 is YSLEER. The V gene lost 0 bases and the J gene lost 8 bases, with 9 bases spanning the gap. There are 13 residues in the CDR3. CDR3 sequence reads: CASSQEGRGTQYF. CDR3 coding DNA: TGCGCCAGCAGCCAAGAAGGTCGGGGTACGCAGTATTTT.

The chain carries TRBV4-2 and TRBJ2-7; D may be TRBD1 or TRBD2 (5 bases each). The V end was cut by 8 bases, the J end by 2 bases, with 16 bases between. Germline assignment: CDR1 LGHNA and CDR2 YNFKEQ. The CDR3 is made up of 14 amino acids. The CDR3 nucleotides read TGTGCCAGCGCGAGTGGGGGAAGGGCCTACGAGCAGTACTTC. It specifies CASASGGRAYEQYF.

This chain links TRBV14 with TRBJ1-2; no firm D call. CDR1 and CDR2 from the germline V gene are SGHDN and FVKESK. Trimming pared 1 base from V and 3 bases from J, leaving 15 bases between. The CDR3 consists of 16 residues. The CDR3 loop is CASSQVDLRAHYGYTF. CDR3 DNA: TGTGCCAGCAGCCAAGTAGATCTTAGGGCCCACTATGGCTACACCTTC.

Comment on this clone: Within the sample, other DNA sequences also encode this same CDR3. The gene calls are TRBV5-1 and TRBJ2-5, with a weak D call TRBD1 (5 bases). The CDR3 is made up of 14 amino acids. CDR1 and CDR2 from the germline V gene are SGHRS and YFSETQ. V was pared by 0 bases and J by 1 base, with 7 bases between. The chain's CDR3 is CASSLEGLQETQYF. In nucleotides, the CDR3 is TGCGCCAGCAGCTTGGAGGGGCTCCAAGAGACCCAGTACTTC.

The CDR3 spells CAWSATGTGPHSGEKLFF. CDR3 sequence (DNA): TGTGCCTGGAGTGCGACCGGGACAGGGCCCCATAGTGGTGAAAAACTGTTTTTT. The genes are TRBV30 and TRBJ1-4; 9 positions match TRBD1. CDR3 length equals 18 residues. Germline values: CDR1 GTSNPN, CDR2 SVGIG (reference sequence). V shed 1 base, J shed 7 bases, and the junction held 16 bases outside the gene matches.

CDR3 sequence reads: CASSPSSGTHTGELFF. The CDR3 DNA reads as TGCGCCAGCAGCCCCAGTTCCGGGACTCACACCGGGGAGCTGTTTTTT. The J gene is TRBJ2-2, the V gene TRBV5-1, with a weak D call TRBD2 (6 bases). Per the germline V gene, CDR1 is SGHRS and CDR2 is YFSETQ. The CDR3 spans 16 residues. With 4 bases removed from V and 3 bases from J, the gap between germline ends came to 16 bases.